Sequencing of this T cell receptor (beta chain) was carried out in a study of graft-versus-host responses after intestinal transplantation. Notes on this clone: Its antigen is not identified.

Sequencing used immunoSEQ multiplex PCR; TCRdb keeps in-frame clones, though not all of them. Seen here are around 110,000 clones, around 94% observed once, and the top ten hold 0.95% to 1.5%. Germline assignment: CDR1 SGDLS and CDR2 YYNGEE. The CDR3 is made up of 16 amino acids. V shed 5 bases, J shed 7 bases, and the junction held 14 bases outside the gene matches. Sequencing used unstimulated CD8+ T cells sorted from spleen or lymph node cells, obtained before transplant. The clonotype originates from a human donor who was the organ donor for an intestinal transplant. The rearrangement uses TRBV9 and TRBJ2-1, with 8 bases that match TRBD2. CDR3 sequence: CASRPALAERGNEQFF. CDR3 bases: TGTGCCAGCAGACCCGCACTAGCGGAAAGAGGGAATGAGCAGTTCTTC.